These 25 T cell receptor beta chains share one sample of origin, sequenced in a study of molecular identifiers for immune sequencing clone quantification. MiXCR, applied by TCRdb to the PCR reads, yields one record per CDR3 protein. The profile covers roughly 10,000 distinct CDR3 sequences, with about 20% appearing a single time and around 1.6% taken by the ten largest. The sample comprised naive CD8+ T cells from blood, with Jurkat cell RNA spiked in. Subset specified: FACS-sorted CD8+CD4-CCR7+CD45RA+ naive T cells. The receptors come from a human donor in good health. Some libraries in this study had Jurkat cell RNA spiked in.

This clonotype has at least ten counts. V usage is TRBV5-1 and J usage is TRBJ2-2; D may be TRBD1 (6 bases). CDR1 and CDR2 (germline): SGHRS, YFSETQ. This CDR3 spans 18 amino acids. V was trimmed by 3 bases and J by 0 bases, leaving 18 bases between them. This CDR3 is CASSSDPRQDANTGELFF. CDR3 nucleotides: TGCGCCAGCAGCTCCGACCCCCGACAGGACGCGAACACCGGGGAGCTGTTTTTT. The full variable domain, its missing parts supplied by reference TRBV5-1 and TRBJ2-2, is KAGVTQTPRYLIKTRGQQVTLSCSPISGHRSVSWYQQTPGQGLQFLFEYFSETQRNKGNFPGRFSGRQFSNSRSEMNVSTLELGDSALYLCASSSDPRQDANTGELFFGEGSRLTVL.

As to this clonotype: Sequence at one end of the junction differs from germline and may be a read error. The chain joins TRBV27 to TRBJ2-3; D possibly corresponds to TRBD2 (6 bases). Looked up from germline, CDR1 is MNHEY and CDR2 is SMNVEV (reference sequence). This CDR3 is 16 amino acids long. CDR3 sequence (DNA): TGTGCCGGCAGTCCCAAATTGGCCTGGAGGGCAGACACGCAGTATTTT. This gives the protein CAGSPKLAWRADTQYF.

By share, this clonotype counts as medium-sized. V is TRBV27 and J is TRBJ2-2, with TRBD2 identical over 9 bases. The CDR3 is 17 amino acids. V shed 5 bases, J shed 4 bases, and the junction held 11 bases outside the gene matches. From germline, CDR1 is MNHEY and CDR2 SMNVEV (reference sequence). The CDR3: CASSRKGLAKATGELFF. CDR3 bases: TGTGCCAGCAGTAGAAAAGGACTAGCGAAGGCCACCGGGGAGCTGTTTTTT.

In its sample, this clonotype ranks as medium-sized. The rearrangement links TRBV19 to TRBJ2-1, with D possibly matching TRBD2 (6 bases). V lost 4 bases and J lost 8, with 15 bases in between. The CDR3 loop spans 14 amino acids. CDR1 LNHDA and CDR2 SQIVND come from the germline V gene (reference sequence). The CDR3: CASSTQTSTDEQFF. The CDR3 DNA follows: TGTGCCAGTAGTACTCAAACTAGCACAGATGAGCAGTTCTTC.

As to this clonotype: This clone may be a read error of a much larger clone one base away. The chain recombines TRBV19 with TRBJ2-7, with 11 nucleotides matching TRBD1. Germline CDR1 reads LNHDA; CDR2 reads SQIVND (reference sequence). V lost 3 bases to trimming and J lost 3 bases; unmatched junction nucleotides: 1. The CDR3 contains 14 residues. CDR3 sequence reads: CASSIGTGGYEQYF. As DNA, the CDR3 is TGTGCCAGTAGTATCGGGACAGGGGGCTACGAGCAGTACTTC.

Comment on this clonotype: Since a much larger clone is just one base distant, this may be a read error. Because the CDR3 is missing its conserved closing phenylalanine or tryptophan, this is likely a read error. The CDR3 is CASSTGGGTQYL. The CDR3 bases are TGTGCCAGCAGCACAGGGGGAGGTACGCAGTATCTT. The rearrangement links TRBV7-9 to TRBJ2-3; 8 bases agree with TRBD1. Germline V gives CDR1 SEHNR, CDR2 FQNEAQ (reference sequence). The CDR3 has 12 amino acids. J was trimmed by 8 bases and V by 5 bases; bases with no gene match: 3.

This clonotype was picked up many times. The chain is built from TRBV3-1 and TRBJ2-1; 13 nucleotides match TRBD2. The germline CDR1 and CDR2 sequences are LGHDT and YNNKEL (reference sequence). V dropped 0 bases and J dropped 7; count of bases not matched to a gene: 6. CDR3 length equals 17 residues. CDR3 loop: CASSQDRTSGGSNEQFF. CDR3 in DNA: TGTGCCAGCAGCCAAGATCGGACTAGCGGGGGTAGTAATGAGCAGTTCTTC.

This clonotype was counted many times. The V call is TRBV10-3, the J call TRBJ1-5; D gene uncertain. V was shortened by 1 base and J by 4 bases, with 11 bases between the two germline ends. CDR3 length: 15 residues. Germline assignment: CDR1 ENHRY and CDR2 SYGVKD. CDR3 sequence: CAISEYAGGNQPQHF. The CDR3 nucleotides are TGTGCCATCAGTGAGTATGCCGGTGGGAATCAGCCCCAGCATTTT.

In this sample, this clonotype turned up many times. This rearrangement joins TRBV11-1 to TRBJ2-1, with 7 bases that match TRBD2. J was trimmed by 8 bases and V by 2 bases; bases with no gene match: 6. Germline V CDR1 and CDR2: SGHAT, FQDESV (reference sequence). This CDR3 comprises 14 residues. CDR3 sequence reads: CASSLLRLADEQFF. The CDR3 DNA is TGTGCCAGCAGCTTATTACGACTAGCCGATGAGCAGTTCTTC.

By sample share, this clonotype is medium-sized. The chain is built from TRBV7-6 and TRBJ1-4; D remains ambiguous. V was shortened by 1 base and J by 5 bases, with 14 bases between the two germline ends. This CDR3 has 16 amino acids. The V gene's germline CDR1 is SGHVS and CDR2 FNYEAQ. CDR3 residues: CASSLGRNGENEKLFF. For the CDR3, the DNA is TGTGCCAGCAGCTTAGGACGGAACGGCGAGAATGAAAAACTGTTTTTT. Together with reference TRBV7-6 and TRBJ1-4, the CDR3 gives the full variable domain: GAGVSQSPRYKVTKRGQDVALRCDPISGHVSLYWYRQALGQGPEFLTYFNYEAQQDKSGLPNDRFSAERPEGSISTLTIQRTEQRDSAMYRCASSLGRNGENEKLFFGSGTQLSVL.

This clonotype was detected many times. The chain employs TRBV6-2 or TRBV6-3 and TRBJ2-5; possibly TRBD2 for D (5 bases). Per the germline V gene, CDR1 is MNHEY and CDR2 is SVGEGT. The CDR3 runs 16 residues. V lost 0 bases and J 5 bases, leaving 16 bases between the germline ends. In DNA, the CDR3 is TGTGCCAGCAGTTACTCGATGTCGGGGATCGGGGAGACCCAGTACTTC. Translated: CASSYSMSGIGETQYF.

Worth noting for this clonotype: A much more abundant neighbour one base away suggests this may be a read error. This chain uses TRBV9 with TRBJ2-5; maybe TRBD2 (5 bases). Trimming took off 3 bases at V and 7 bases at J, with 10 bases between the two ends. The CDR3 contains 12 residues. Germline assignment: CDR1 SGDLS and CDR2 YYNGEE. The CDR3 loop is CASSGRSGTQYF. CDR3 nucleotide sequence: TGTGCCAGCAGCGGGAGAAGCGGGACCCAGTACTTC.

With regard to this clonotype: This may be a read error, as it is one base from a much larger clone. V gene TRBV20-1 combines with J gene TRBJ1-4; 7 positions match TRBD1. The V gene's germline CDR1 is DFQATT and CDR2 SNEGSKA (reference sequence). The CDR3 is 16 residues long. The junction had 11 bases not matched to a gene; V was cut back by 7 bases and J by 0 bases. This CDR3 is CSVRCEGAPTNEKLFF. For the CDR3, the DNA is TGCAGTGTGAGATGTGAGGGGGCGCCAACTAATGAAAAACTGTTTTTT.

By sample share, this clonotype is medium-sized (0.01 to 0.1%). The V call is TRBV29-1, the J call TRBJ2-3; 11 bases map to TRBD2. V dropped 1 base and J dropped 2; count of bases not matched to a gene: 8. The germline gives CDR1 SQVTM, CDR2 ANQGSEA. This CDR3 is 17 amino acids long. The CDR3 DNA sequence: TGCAGCGTTGAAGGACTGGTACTAGCGGGGGCCACAGATACGCAGTATTTT. Translating it yields CSVEGLVLAGATDTQYF.

This clonotype is categorized as medium-sized. This chain links TRBV13 with TRBJ1-1; possible D gene TRBD1, 5 bases. V was clipped by 6 bases and J by 5 bases, with 22 bases between them. Per the germline V gene, CDR1 is PRHDT and CDR2 is FYEKMQ (reference sequence). This CDR3 spans 16 amino acids. The CDR3: CASSPGIGAGGTEAFF. In DNA, the CDR3 is TGTGCCAGCAGTCCGGGGATAGGGGCTGGTGGAACTGAAGCTTTCTTT.

With regard to this clonotype: The conserved closing phenylalanine or tryptophan is absent in this CDR3, likely reflecting a read error. The CDR3 reads CASSPGLAGAQRTDTQYL. CDR3 coding DNA: TGTGCCAGCAGCCCCGGACTAGCGGGGGCCCAGAGGACAGATACGCAGTATTTA. The V call is TRBV5-1, the J call TRBJ2-3; TRBD2 aligns across 13 bases. CDR1 and CDR2 (germline): SGHRS, YFSETQ. CDR3 length: 18 residues.

This clonotype has a count of ten or more. This rearrangement joins TRBV12-3 or TRBV12-4 to TRBJ1-1; D unresolved. With 8 bases removed from V and 10 bases from J, the gap between germline ends came to 14 bases. This CDR3 region has 11 residues. The DNA for the CDR3 is TGTGCCAGCGCCTTCGGGGAGCCAGCTTTCTTT. This translates into CASAFGEPAFF.

J is TRBJ1-1 and V is TRBV20-1; 7 nucleotides match TRBD1. This CDR3 spans 13 amino acids. V dropped 6 bases and J dropped 4; count of bases not matched to a gene: 8. Germline V gene sequence: CDR1 DFQATT, CDR2 SNEGSKA (reference sequence). The CDR3 sequence: CSATETGPTEAFF. The CDR3 DNA is TGCAGTGCAACCGAGACAGGGCCCACTGAAGCTTTCTTT.

In regard to this clonotype: A much larger clone sits a single nucleotide away, making a read error possible. The chain has TRBV6-2 or TRBV6-3 and TRBJ2-7; 7 nucleotides agree with TRBD1. The CDR3 has 14 amino acids. CDR1 is MNHEY, CDR2 SVGEGT, per germline. The CDR3 DNA is TGTGCCAGCAGAGAGACAGGGACGGTCTACGCGCAGTACTTC. Translation gives CASRETGTVYAQYF.

In this sample, this clonotype is medium-sized. The rearrangement joins TRBV7-8 to TRBJ2-3; TRBD1 might be the D (6 bases). V was trimmed by 4 bases and J by 4 bases, leaving 15 bases between them. Germline V gene lookup returns CDR1 SGHVS and CDR2 FQNEAQ. CDR3 length: 15 amino acids. Here the CDR3 DNA reads TGTGCCAGCAGCTACCCACCCTCAGGGGCAGATACGCAGTATTTT. The encoded protein is CASSYPPSGADTQYF.

Only one count was recorded for this clonotype. One end of the junction varies from germline; a read error may be responsible. The chain uses TRBV11-2 and TRBJ2-6, with a tentative D call TRBD2 (6 bases). CDR1 and CDR2 (germline): SGHAT, FQNNGV. The CDR3 runs to 15 residues. The CDR3 DNA sequence: TGTGCCAGCAGCTTAGCAGGGACTGGGGCCAACGTCCCGCCTTTC. This encodes CASSLAGTGANVPPF.

The chain couples TRBV6-1 to TRBJ2-7; TRBD1 is a possible D gene (6 bases). Per germline, CDR1 MNHNS and CDR2 SASEGT. The CDR3 runs 16 residues. V shed 1 base and J shed 2 bases, with 15 bases lying between them. DNA of the CDR3: TGTGCCAGCAGTGAAGAAGTGGACAGCCAAACCTACGAGCAGTACTTC. It codes for CASSEEVDSQTYEQYF.

This clonotype was seen a few times. An end of the junction does not agree with germline; a read error may underlie this. The chain uses TRBV7-7 and TRBJ2-7, with a weak D call TRBD1 (6 bases). Per the germline V gene, CDR1 is SSHAT and CDR2 is FNYEAQ (reference sequence). This CDR3 contains 14 residues. In DNA, the CDR3 is TGTGCTAGCAGCTTAGGCATCGGGGCAGGGGCGATGAACTTC. Protein: CASSLGIGAGAMNF.

There are many counts of this clonotype. The chain links TRBV27 to TRBJ2-5; D is uncertain. The V end was cut by 5 bases, the J end by 1 base, with 14 bases between. Germline V gene data show CDR1 as MNHEY and CDR2 as SMNVEV (reference sequence). The CDR3 runs to 15 residues. For the CDR3, the DNA is TGTGCCAGCAGTATCCTCCAGGTTCGCCAAGAGACCCAGTACTTC. This codes for CASSILQVRQETQYF.

By share, this clonotype counts as medium-sized. The rearrangement joins TRBV6-5 to TRBJ2-3; 7 positions match TRBD2. This CDR3 comprises 12 residues. Germline V lookup: CDR1 MNHEY, CDR2 SVGAGI. The V segment lost 7 bases and the J segment 10 bases; nucleotides outside the gene matches: 8. CDR3 nucleotide sequence: TGTGCCAGCAAATCGAGCGGGGAATCGCAGTATTTT. This translates into CASKSSGESQYF.